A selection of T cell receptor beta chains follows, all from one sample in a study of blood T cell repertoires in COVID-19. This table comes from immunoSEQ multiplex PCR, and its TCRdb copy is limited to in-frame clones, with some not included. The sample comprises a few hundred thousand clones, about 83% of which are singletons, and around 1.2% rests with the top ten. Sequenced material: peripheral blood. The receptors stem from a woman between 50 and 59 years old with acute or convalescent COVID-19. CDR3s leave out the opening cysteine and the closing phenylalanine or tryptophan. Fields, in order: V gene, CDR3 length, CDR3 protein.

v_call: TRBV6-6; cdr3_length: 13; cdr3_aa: ASRVTGLPNEKLF
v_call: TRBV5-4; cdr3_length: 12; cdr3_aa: ASRPRSEDSPLH
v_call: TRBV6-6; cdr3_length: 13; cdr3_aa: ASRYTSVNTGELF
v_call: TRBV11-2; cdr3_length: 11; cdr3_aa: ASSLAGNYGYT
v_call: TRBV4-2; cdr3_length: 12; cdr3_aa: ASSQGGLNTEAF
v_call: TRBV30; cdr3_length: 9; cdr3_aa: AWGGIHGYT
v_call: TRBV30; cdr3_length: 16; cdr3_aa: AWSPRPRLAGGPNEQF
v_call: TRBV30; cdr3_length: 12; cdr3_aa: ASNPGVPNTEAF
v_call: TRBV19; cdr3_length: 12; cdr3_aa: ATPSGDDQGEQF
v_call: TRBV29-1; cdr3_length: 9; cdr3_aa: SVARGHGYT
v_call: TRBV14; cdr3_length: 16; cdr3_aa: ASSQRGGRGHSGNTIY
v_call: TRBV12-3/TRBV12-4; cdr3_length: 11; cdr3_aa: ASSSSGAGEQY
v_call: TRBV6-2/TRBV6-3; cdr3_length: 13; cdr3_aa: ASSYEQQNTGELF
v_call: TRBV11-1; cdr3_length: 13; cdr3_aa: ASSKDRDNNNEQF
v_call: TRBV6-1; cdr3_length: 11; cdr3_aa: ASSEQGNYGYT
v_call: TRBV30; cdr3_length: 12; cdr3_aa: AWSRDSLVGELF
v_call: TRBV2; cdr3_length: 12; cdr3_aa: ASSYNRGSGPQH
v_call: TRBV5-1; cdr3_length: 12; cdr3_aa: ASSSRGADEKLF
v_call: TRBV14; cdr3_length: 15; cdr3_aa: ASSQDGRRPGEDEQF
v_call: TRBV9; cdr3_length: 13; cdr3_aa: ASSRTGQPDNEQF
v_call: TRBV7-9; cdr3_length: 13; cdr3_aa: ASSPKSLSVNTQY
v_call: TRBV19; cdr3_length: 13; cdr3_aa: ASSRPGTLNTEAF
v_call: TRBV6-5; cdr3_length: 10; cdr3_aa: ASEGQLNTIY
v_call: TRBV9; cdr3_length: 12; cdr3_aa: ASSAQTGNYGYT
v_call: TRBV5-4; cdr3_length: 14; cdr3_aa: ASSPQTGLNNSPLH
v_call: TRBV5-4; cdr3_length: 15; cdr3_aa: ASSKGLAGGLIETQY
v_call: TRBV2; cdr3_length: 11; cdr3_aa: ASKRETGRTQY
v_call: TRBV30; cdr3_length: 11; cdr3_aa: AGIAGVGETQY
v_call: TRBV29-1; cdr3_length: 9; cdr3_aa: SVGSDYGYT
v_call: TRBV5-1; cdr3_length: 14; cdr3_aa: ASREGAPSGANVLT
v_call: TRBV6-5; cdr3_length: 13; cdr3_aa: ASSYSAVENSPLH
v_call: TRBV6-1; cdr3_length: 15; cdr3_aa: ASTQAGTGGLNTEAF
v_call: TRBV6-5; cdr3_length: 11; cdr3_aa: AGRGRGKETQY
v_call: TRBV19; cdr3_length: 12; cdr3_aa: ASRNWESNQPQH
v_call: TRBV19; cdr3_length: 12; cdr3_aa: ASAGLAGTDTQY
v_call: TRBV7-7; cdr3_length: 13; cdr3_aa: ASSLGGTRQETQY
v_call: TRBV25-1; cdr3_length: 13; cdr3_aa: ASSELGVSQETQY
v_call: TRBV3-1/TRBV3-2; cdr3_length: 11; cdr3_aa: ASSQEGDQPQH
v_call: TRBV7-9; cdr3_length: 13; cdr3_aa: ASSRRDGGESPLH
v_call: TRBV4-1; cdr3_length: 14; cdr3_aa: ASSQGWGVSNSPLH
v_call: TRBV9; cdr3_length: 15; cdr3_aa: ASSVAGGTDSGNTIY
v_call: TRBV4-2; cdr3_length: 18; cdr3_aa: ASSPNTGTGLKILTGELF
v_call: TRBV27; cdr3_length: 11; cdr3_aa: ASKKDSNEKLF
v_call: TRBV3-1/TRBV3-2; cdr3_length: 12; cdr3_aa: ASSQASGYYEQY
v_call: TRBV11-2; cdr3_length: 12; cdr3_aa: ASSLAGGRTEAF
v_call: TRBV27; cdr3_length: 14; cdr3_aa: ASSSNFDRNDYGYT
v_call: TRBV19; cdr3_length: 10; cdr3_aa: ACRTGENTIY
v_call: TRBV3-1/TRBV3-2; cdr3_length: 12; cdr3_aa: ASSQRLSYNEQF
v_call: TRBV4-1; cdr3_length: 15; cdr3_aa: ASSLRRDRREDTEAF
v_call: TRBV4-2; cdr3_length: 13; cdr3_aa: ASSQDLQASDTQY
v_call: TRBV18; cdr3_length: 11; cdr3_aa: ASSPSSDGTIY